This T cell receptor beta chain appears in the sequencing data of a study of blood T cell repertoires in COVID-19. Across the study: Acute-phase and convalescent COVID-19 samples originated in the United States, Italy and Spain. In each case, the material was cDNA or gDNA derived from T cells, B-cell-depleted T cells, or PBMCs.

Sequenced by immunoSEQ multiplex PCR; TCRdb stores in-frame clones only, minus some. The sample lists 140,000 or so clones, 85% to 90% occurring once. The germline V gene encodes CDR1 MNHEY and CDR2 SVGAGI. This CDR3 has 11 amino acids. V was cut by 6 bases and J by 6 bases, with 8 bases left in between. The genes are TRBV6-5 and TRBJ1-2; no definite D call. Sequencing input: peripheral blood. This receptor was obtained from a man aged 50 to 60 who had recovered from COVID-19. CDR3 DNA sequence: TGTGCCAGCAGGGAGGCAGATGGCTACACCTTC. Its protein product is CASREADGYTF.